The present entry profiles one T cell receptor beta chain with its context. The sample belongs to a study of T cells after yellow fever vaccination. TCRdb used MiXCR to reprocess the 5' RACE reads, holding one entry per CDR3 protein. The sample holds roughly 400,000 distinct CDR3 sequences; around 19% are singletons and the top ten take around 17%. In germline, CDR1 is MNHEY, CDR2 SVGAGI. The CDR3 is 14 residues long. With 3 bases removed from V and 5 bases from J, the gap between germline ends came to 14 bases. This receptor was obtained from a man between 18 and 35 years old who received the YFV17D yellow fever vaccine. This chain uses TRBV6-5 with TRBJ2-7; D is ambiguous. Here the sequenced sample was PBMCs, taken before the yellow fever booster vaccination. The CDR3, as DNA: TGTGCCAGCAGTTATCGGACGGTTACGCACGAGCAGTACTTC. Translated: CASSYRTVTHEQYF.